The 6 T cell receptor beta chains presented below share a single source sample, sequenced in a study of shared clonotypes between healthy human individuals. TCRdb keeps only in-frame clones here, not all; method: immunoSEQ multiplex PCR. The sample carries about half a million clones, more than 65% recorded once. The specimen was PBMCs. Receptors were obtained from a woman between 35 and 50 years old in good health. Some clones in this sample may be carry-over from other donors' samples.

The rearrangement links TRBV6-6 to TRBJ2-3; D gene uncertain. The CDR3 is 14 amino acids. In germline, CDR1 is MNHNY, CDR2 SVGAGI (reference sequence). Trimming took 7 bases from V and 3 from J, leaving 14 bases between them. Here the CDR3 reads CASKGTVGTDTQYF. The CDR3 DNA follows: TGTGCCAGCAAAGGCACCGTTGGGACAGATACGCAGTATTTT.

The rearrangement uses TRBV29-1 and TRBJ2-7; 8 nucleotides match TRBD2. The CDR3 covers 15 residues. Germline V CDR1 and CDR2: SQVTM, ANQGSEA. The ends lost 4 bases at V and 4 bases at J; junction bases unmatched: 12. CDR3 sequence (DNA): TGCAGCGTTGGGGGACTAGGGGCCGATGGTTACGAGCAGTACTTC. Translating it yields CSVGGLGADGYEQYF.

V and J are TRBV29-1 and TRBJ2-1; weak D call: TRBD2 (5 bases). The germline V and J ends were trimmed by 1 base and 8 bases, with 15 bases remaining between them. This CDR3 has 14 amino acids. Germline values: CDR1 SQVTM, CDR2 ANQGSEA. The CDR3 reads CSVEGNPDFHEQFF. In nucleotides, the CDR3 is TGCAGCGTTGAAGGAAACCCGGACTTCCATGAGCAGTTCTTC.

V gene TRBV7-9 combines with J gene TRBJ2-3, with TRBD2 matching 7 bases. The ends lost 8 bases at V and 4 bases at J; junction bases unmatched: 15. From germline, CDR1 is SEHNR and CDR2 FQNEAQ (reference sequence). The CDR3 runs 16 residues. The CDR3 sequence is CASGRFRTRSSDTQYF. CDR3 nucleotides: TGTGCCAGCGGACGATTCAGGACTAGATCTTCAGATACGCAGTATTTT. The full variable domain, its missing parts supplied by reference TRBV7-9 and TRBJ2-3, is DTGVSQNPRHKITKRGQNVTFRCDPISEHNRLYWYRQTLGQGPEFLTYFQNEAQLEKSRLLSDRFSAERPKGSFSTLEIQRTEQGDSAMYLCASGRFRTRSSDTQYFGPGTRLTVL.

In the case of this clone: The same CDR3 is also encoded by other DNA sequences in this sample. The CDR3 DNA reads TGTGCCAGCAGCCCCGGGGGGAGCTCTGGAAACACCATATATTTT. Translation gives CASSPGGSSGNTIYF. The chain uses TRBV9 and TRBJ1-3, with a weak D call TRBD1 (5 bases). The CDR3 is 15 residues long. Between the trimmed V and J ends, which lost 4 bases and 0 bases, there was a span of 11 bases. CDR1 and CDR2 from the germline V gene are SGDLS and YYNGEE.

The chain is built from TRBV29-1 and TRBJ1-1, with unresolved D. The CDR3 contains 12 residues. V was shortened by 4 bases and J by 1 base, with 7 bases between the two germline ends. CDR1 and CDR2 from the germline V gene are SQVTM and ANQGSEA. Here the CDR3 DNA reads TGCAGCGTTGGAAACCAGAACACTGAAGCTTTCTTT. It is translated as CSVGNQNTEAFF. Filled out from reference TRBV29-1 and TRBJ1-1, the complete variable domain reads SAVISQKPSRDICQRGTSLTIQCQVDSQVTMMFWYRQQPGQSLTLIATANQGSEATYESGFVIDKFPISRPNLTFSTLTVSNMSPEDSSIYLCSVGNQNTEAFFGQGTRLTVV.